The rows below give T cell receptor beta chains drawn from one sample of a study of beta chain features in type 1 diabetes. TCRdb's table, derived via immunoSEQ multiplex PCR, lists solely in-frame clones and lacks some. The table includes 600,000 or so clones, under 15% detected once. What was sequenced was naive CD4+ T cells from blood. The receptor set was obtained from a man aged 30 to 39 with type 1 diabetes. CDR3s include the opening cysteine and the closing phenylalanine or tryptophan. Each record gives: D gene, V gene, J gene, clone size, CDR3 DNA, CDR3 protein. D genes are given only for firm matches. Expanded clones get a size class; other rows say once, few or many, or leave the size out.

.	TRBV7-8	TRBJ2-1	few	TGTGCCAGCAGCTTCCAGGGAAATGAGCAGTTCTTC	CASSFQGNEQFF
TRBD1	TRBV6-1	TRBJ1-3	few	TGTGCCAGCAGTGAAAGTGTCAGGGGGCAGGACACCATATATTTT	CASSESVRGQDTIYF
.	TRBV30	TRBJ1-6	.	TGTGCCTGGAGTGTTGTCCCCCTTACAGAAGTTCATTCACCCCTCCACTTT	CAWSVVPLTEVHSPLHF
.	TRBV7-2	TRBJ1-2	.	TGTGCCAGCAGCGCCGGGGACAAAATCTATGGCTACACCTTC	CASSAGDKIYGYTF
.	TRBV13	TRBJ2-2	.	TGTGCCAGCAGCTTAGCAGGGAGTACTGCGAACACCGGGGAGCTGTTTTTT	CASSLAGSTANTGELFF
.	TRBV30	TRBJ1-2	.	TGTGCCTTGGAAAACCGAGCCTATGGCTACACCTTC	CALENRAYGYTF
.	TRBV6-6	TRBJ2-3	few	TGTGCCAGCAGTTACCCCGCAACTAGGGCAGATACGCAGTATTTT	CASSYPATRADTQYF
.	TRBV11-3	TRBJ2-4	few	TGTGCCAGCAGCTTAGAACTTTACCAGGGGACCAAAAACATTCAGTACTTC	CASSLELYQGTKNIQYF
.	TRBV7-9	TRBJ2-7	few	TGTGCCAGCAGCGCCACGGGATACGAGCAGTACTTC	CASSATGYEQYF
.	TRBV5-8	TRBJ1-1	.	TGTGCCAGCAGCTTGCGTATGGGGACGAACACTGAAGCTTTCTTT	CASSLRMGTNTEAFF
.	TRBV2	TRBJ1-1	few	TGTGCCAGCAGTGTTGGTCCGGGGTCCGAAGCTTTCTTT	CASSVGPGSEAFF
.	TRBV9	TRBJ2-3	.	TGTGCCAGCAGCGTGAGCGGCACAGATACGCAGTATTTT	CASSVSGTDTQYF
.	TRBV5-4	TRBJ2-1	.	TGTGCCAGCAGCAAAGGACGCTACGTGGGCAATGAGCAGTTCTTC	CASSKGRYVGNEQFF
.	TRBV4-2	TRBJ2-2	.	TGTGCCAGCAGCCAAGGGCTAACTAACACCGGGGAGCTGTTTTTT	CASSQGLTNTGELFF
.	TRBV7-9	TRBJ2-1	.	TGTGCCAGCAGCTTAGGGACCTACAATGAGCAGTTCTTC	CASSLGTYNEQFF
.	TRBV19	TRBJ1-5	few	TGTGCCAGTAGTTCGACAGACAATCAGCCCCAGCATTTT	CASSSTDNQPQHF
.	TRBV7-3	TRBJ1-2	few	TGTGCCAGCAGCCCCGTTGGGAGCTATGGCTACACCTTC	CASSPVGSYGYTF
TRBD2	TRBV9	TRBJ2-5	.	TGTGCCAGCAGCCCGAACGGGGGGGAGACCCAGTACTTC	CASSPNGGETQYF
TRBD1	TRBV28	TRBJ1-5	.	TGTGCCAGCAGTTTTCACGGACAGGGCGGGTATAGCAATCAGCCCCAGCATTTT	CASSFHGQGGYSNQPQHF
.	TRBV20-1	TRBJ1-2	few	TGCAGTGCTTTGGCGGACTATGGCTACACCTTC	CSALADYGYTF
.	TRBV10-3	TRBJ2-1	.	TGTGCCAGTTCGGAGGGTAGCACCTACAATGAGCAGTTCTTC	CASSEGSTYNEQFF
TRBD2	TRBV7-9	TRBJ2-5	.	TGTGCCAGCAGCCGTCCATCGGGGGAGGGAGAGACCCAGTACTTC	CASSRPSGEGETQYF
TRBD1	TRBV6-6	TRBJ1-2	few	TGTGCCAGCAGTTACTCGACAGGGGCCCGCACCTTC	CASSYSTGARTF
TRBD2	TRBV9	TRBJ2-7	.	TGTGCCAGCAGCGTCGTAGCGGGGTCCTACGAGCAGTACTTC	CASSVVAGSYEQYF